These 26 T cell receptor beta chains originate from one sample sequenced in a study of naive CD8 T cells in extremely preterm neonates. Regarding the study as a whole: Preterm infants showed shorter CDR3s, fewer N additions and less trimming than older groups.

TCRdb keeps only in-frame clones here, not all; method: immunoSEQ multiplex PCR. The sample has around 25,000 clones, approximately 89% seen once. Their antigens remain unidentified. Samples were taken at extremely preterm deliveries at roughly 22-28 weeks of gestation. Sample: naive CD8+ T cells from cord blood. The source of these receptors is a boy who was born preterm.

The chain is built from TRBV9 and TRBJ1-4, with D maybe TRBD1 (5 bases). The V end lost 0 bases, the J end lost 3 bases, and 9 bases lay between the germline ends. The CDR3 covers 15 residues. Germline V gene lookup returns CDR1 SGDLS and CDR2 YYNGEE. The CDR3 reads CASSVEGVPNEKLFF. The CDR3 DNA reads TGTGCCAGCAGCGTAGAAGGGGTCCCTAATGAAAAACTGTTTTTT.

This clone was seen a single time. In DNA form, the CDR3 reads TGCGCCAGCAGCCAAGACTCGGGACTAGAAGAGACCCAGTACTTC. It translates to CASSQDSGLEETQYF. The chain links TRBV4-3 to TRBJ2-5, with 8 bases identical to TRBD2. The CDR3 spans 15 residues. Germline V gives CDR1 LGHNA, CDR2 YSLEER. The J segment lost 3 bases and the V segment lost 0 bases, leaving 3 bases of the junction unmatched.

The DNA of the CDR3 is TGTGCCAGCAGCTTAGGATCTAGCGGGGGGGCCTACGAGCAGTACTTC. Its translation: CASSLGSSGGAYEQYF. The genes are TRBV9 and TRBJ2-7; 12 nucleotides agree with TRBD2. The V gene end was trimmed by 4 bases and the J gene end by 2 bases; junction bases not matched to a gene: 7. The CDR3 consists of 16 residues. CDR1 is SGDLS, CDR2 YYNGEE, per germline.

The V call is TRBV25-1, the J call TRBJ1-2; 8 bases are shared with TRBD1. CDR1 is MGHDK and CDR2 is SYGVNS in the germline V gene. Losses at the gene ends were 0 bases for V and 4 bases for J; bases not matched to a gene: 4. The CDR3 consists of 15 residues. CDR3 DNA sequence: TGTGCCAGCAGTGAATACGGGACAGGTATCTATGGCTACACCTTC. This translates into CASSEYGTGIYGYTF.

The chain combines TRBV7-6 with TRBJ2-7; 7 nucleotides match TRBD1. This CDR3 region has 15 residues. The V gene's germline CDR1 is SGHVS and CDR2 FNYEAQ. Germline trimming cut 1 base from V and 0 bases from J; bases unmatched to any gene: 3. This chain's CDR3 is CASSLGWDSSYEQYF. In DNA, the CDR3 is TGTGCCAGCAGCTTAGGGTGGGACAGCTCCTACGAGCAGTACTTC. Full variable domain (rest looked up from reference TRBV7-6 and TRBJ2-7): GAGVSQSPRYKVTKRGQDVALRCDPISGHVSLYWYRQALGQGPEFLTYFNYEAQQDKSGLPNDRFSAERPEGSISTLTIQRTEQRDSAMYRCASSLGWDSSYEQYFGPGTRLTVT.

This chain joins TRBV10-1 and TRBJ2-2; 8 bases align to TRBD1. After removal of 6 bases from V and 6 bases from J, the junction contained 0 bases not matched to a gene. The CDR3 has 12 residues. Germline CDR1 reads WNHNN; CDR2 reads SYGVQD (reference sequence). The CDR3 here is CASRQGAGELFF. CDR3 bases: TGCGCCAGCAGACAGGGGGCCGGGGAGCTGTTTTTT.

Details on this clone: Other nucleotide sequences from this sample produce the same CDR3. The chain combines TRBV12-5 with TRBJ1-1; D gene uncertain. Per germline, CDR1 LGHNT and CDR2 FRNRAP. This CDR3 has 12 amino acids. Trimming shortened V by 1 base and J by 2 bases, and 2 bases separated the two germline ends. Written as DNA, the CDR3 is TGTGCTAGTGGTTTGGGAAACACTGAAGCTTTCTTT. Its protein is CASGLGNTEAFF.

This chain uses TRBV27 with TRBJ1-2; D may be TRBD1 (5 bases). The CDR3 extends over 14 amino acids. The germline CDR1 and CDR2 sequences are MNHEY and SMNVEV (reference sequence). V lost 3 bases and J lost 1, with 9 bases in between. CDR3 nucleotides: TGTGCCAGCAGTTTGAGGGGAAGTAACTATGGCTACACCTTC. This encodes CASSLRGSNYGYTF.

This clone has a handful of counts. The chain is built from TRBV7-3 and TRBJ2-6, with a possible D match to TRBD2 (5 bases). Germline assignment: CDR1 SGHTA and CDR2 FQGTGA. CDR3 size: 15 residues. Trimming shortened V by 3 bases and J by 0 bases, and 6 bases separated the two germline ends. CDR3 DNA sequence: TGTGCCAGCAGCTTTACTAGCTCTGGGGCCAACGTCCTGACTTTC. Translated, it gives CASSFTSSGANVLTF.

The chain joins TRBV10-3 to TRBJ2-2; 7 bases line up with TRBD1. Germline V gives CDR1 ENHRY, CDR2 SYGVKD. This CDR3 is built from 15 residues. With 2 bases clipped from V and 0 bases from J, the junction kept 0 bases outside the gene matches. DNA of the CDR3: TGTGCCATCAGTGAGGGACAGGCGAACACCGGGGAGCTGTTTTTT. It encodes CAISEGQANTGELFF.

J is TRBJ1-5 and V is TRBV5-1; 8 bases line up with TRBD1. Germline V gene sequence: CDR1 SGHRS, CDR2 YFSETQ. This CDR3 region has 14 residues. The V segment lost 4 bases and the J segment 2 bases; nucleotides outside the gene matches: 2. CDR3 sequence reads: CASSPGQGNQPQHF. The CDR3 DNA sequence: TGCGCCAGCAGCCCGGGACAGGGCAATCAGCCCCAGCATTTT.

The chain uses TRBV4-1 and TRBJ1-2; weak D call: TRBD1 (6 bases). CDR1 is MGHRA, CDR2 YSYEKL, per germline. V lost 1 base, J lost 1 base, and 10 bases lay in between. CDR3 length equals 15 residues. CDR3 residues: CASSQGDTSNYGYTF. The CDR3 region has the DNA TGCGCCAGCAGCCAAGGGGACACCAGTAACTATGGCTACACCTTC.

In DNA, the CDR3 is TGTGCCTGGAGTGTGGACAGCCAAGAGACCCAGTACTTC. Translating gives CAWSVDSQETQYF. The chain recombines TRBV30 with TRBJ2-5, with a tentative D call TRBD1 (6 bases). This CDR3 spans 13 amino acids. The ends were cut back, 0 bases at V and 1 base at J, with 6 bases in the middle. Germline V gives CDR1 GTSNPN, CDR2 SVGIG (reference sequence).

The chain is built from TRBV10-3 and TRBJ2-3; 11 positions agree with TRBD2. The CDR3 has 17 residues. Germline CDR1 ENHRY, CDR2 SYGVKD. V trimming: 3 bases; J trimming: 0 bases; junction bases outside the gene matches: 5. The CDR3: CAISDPSGGTSTDTQYF. As DNA, the CDR3 is TGTGCCATCAGTGACCCTAGCGGGGGGACTAGCACAGATACGCAGTATTTT.

V is TRBV19 and J is TRBJ2-5, with TRBD2 matching 9 bases. The CDR3 has 16 amino acids. Germline assignment: CDR1 LNHDA and CDR2 SQIVND (reference sequence). J was trimmed by 5 bases and V by 5 bases; bases with no gene match: 12. The CDR3 reads CASSYHSGGGRETQYF. The DNA of the CDR3 is TGTGCCAGTAGTTACCATAGCGGGGGAGGAAGGGAGACCCAGTACTTC. Using reference TRBV19 and TRBJ2-5 for the parts outside the CDR3, the full variable domain is DGGITQSPKYLFRKEGQNVTLSCEQNLNHDAMYWYRQDPGQGLRLIYYSQIVNDFQKGDIAEGYSVSREKKESFPLTVTSAQKNPTAFYLCASSYHSGGGRETQYFGPGTRLLVL.

CDR3 nucleotides: TGTGCCAGCAGCCCCCGGGACAGGGGATCTCACGAGCAGTACTTC. Its protein product is CASSPRDRGSHEQYF. The chain couples TRBV9 to TRBJ2-7; TRBD1 matches at 10 bases. CDR3 length: 15 residues. J was trimmed by 5 bases and V by 4 bases; bases with no gene match: 9. Germline V gives CDR1 SGDLS, CDR2 YYNGEE.

The rearrangement links TRBV7-9 to TRBJ2-1, with D uncertain. V gave up 1 base and J gave up 6 bases, with 4 bases separating them. The CDR3 sequence is 12 residues long. Germline CDR1 SEHNR, CDR2 FQNEAQ (reference sequence). CDR3 DNA: TGTGCCAGCAGCTTAGGGGCCAATGAGCAGTTCTTC. As protein: CASSLGANEQFF.

The chain is built from TRBV4-1 and TRBJ1-5; 9 bases match TRBD1. CDR3 length: 17 amino acids. Per germline, CDR1 MGHRA and CDR2 YSYEKL. With 2 bases clipped from V and 2 bases from J, the junction kept 7 bases outside the gene matches. The CDR3 coding sequence is TGCGCCAGCAGCCAATTCCTCCGGGACAGGGGCAATCAGCCCCAGCATTTT. Translating it yields CASSQFLRDRGNQPQHF.

The rearrangement joins TRBV7-6 to TRBJ2-5; D ambiguous. V was clipped by 0 bases and J by 5 bases, with 4 bases between them. CDR1 SGHVS and CDR2 FNYEAQ come from the germline V gene. This CDR3 is built from 12 residues. CDR3 nucleotides: TGTGCCAGCAGCTTAGCAGGGGAGACCCAGTACTTC. This sequence encodes CASSLAGETQYF.

This chain joins TRBV6-1 and TRBJ2-7, with D uncertain. Germline V gene lookup returns CDR1 MNHNS and CDR2 SASEGT. Trimming cost V 3 bases and J 4 bases, with 13 bases left between them. The CDR3 is made up of 14 amino acids. In nucleotides, the CDR3 is TGTGCCAGCAGTGAGACCGATTCTTGGTACGAGCAGTACTTC. This gives the protein CASSETDSWYEQYF.

The chain is built from TRBV19 and TRBJ2-5; TRBD2 matches at 15 bases. Looked up from germline, CDR1 is LNHDA and CDR2 is SQIVND (reference sequence). J lost 4 bases, V lost 4 bases, and 1 base had no gene match. The CDR3 has 15 residues. The CDR3 region has the DNA TGTGCCAGTAGTAGGACTAGCGGGGGGGCAGAGACCCAGTACTTC. This gives the protein CASSRTSGGAETQYF.

The chain has TRBV5-1 and TRBJ2-7; D not certain. Germline values: CDR1 SGHRS, CDR2 YFSETQ. The length of the CDR3 is 12 residues. The V end was cut by 2 bases, the J end by 5 bases, with 8 bases between. CDR3 nucleotide sequence: TGCGCCAGCAGCTTCCGAGGAGACGAGCAGTACTTC. Translating it yields CASSFRGDEQYF. Together with reference TRBV5-1 and TRBJ2-7, the CDR3 gives the full variable domain: KAGVTQTPRYLIKTRGQQVTLSCSPISGHRSVSWYQQTPGQGLQFLFEYFSETQRNKGNFPGRFSGRQFSNSRSEMNVSTLELGDSALYLCASSFRGDEQYFGPGTRLTVT.

The chain is built from TRBV5-8 and TRBJ1-5; a possible D gene is TRBD1 (5 bases). This CDR3 is built from 12 residues. Per the germline V gene, CDR1 is SGHTS and CDR2 is YDEGEE. The ends were cut back, 4 bases at V and 6 bases at J, with 8 bases in the middle. The CDR3 DNA reads TGTGCCAGCAGCCAGGGTTTTCAGCCCCAGCATTTT. Protein sequence: CASSQGFQPQHF. Drawing the rest from reference TRBV5-8 and TRBJ1-5, the complete variable domain is EAGVTQSPTHLIKTRGQQATLRCSPISGHTSVYWYQQALGLGLQFLLWYDEGEERNRGNFPPRFSGRQFPNYSSELNVNALELEDSALYLCASSQGFQPQHFGDGTRLSIL.

V gene TRBV5-1 combines with J gene TRBJ1-5; TRBD1 aligns across 7 bases. This CDR3 comprises 13 residues. Germline V gene sequence: CDR1 SGHRS, CDR2 YFSETQ. Losses at the gene ends were 5 bases for V and 1 base for J; bases not matched to a gene: 0. CDR3 nucleotide sequence: TGCGCCAGCAGACAGGGGAGCAATCAGCCCCAGCATTTT. This encodes CASRQGSNQPQHF.

The V and J genes are TRBV5-1 and TRBJ2-1; D is unresolved. V dropped 0 bases and J dropped 6 bases, with 1 base sitting between them. From germline, CDR1 is SGHRS and CDR2 YFSETQ. This CDR3 has 11 amino acids. In nucleotides, the CDR3 is TGCGCCAGCAGCTTGGCCAATGAGCAGTTCTTC. Translated, it gives CASSLANEQFF.

V is TRBV12-5 and J is TRBJ2-7, with 15 bases aligning to TRBD2. Germline V gives CDR1 LGHNT, CDR2 FRNRAP. Trimming took 1 base from V and 6 from J; bases not matched to a gene: 1. The CDR3 is 15 residues long. CDR3 nucleotides: TGTGCTAGTGGTTTGGGGACTAGCGGGGGGGCCGAGCAGTACTTC. It encodes CASGLGTSGGAEQYF.